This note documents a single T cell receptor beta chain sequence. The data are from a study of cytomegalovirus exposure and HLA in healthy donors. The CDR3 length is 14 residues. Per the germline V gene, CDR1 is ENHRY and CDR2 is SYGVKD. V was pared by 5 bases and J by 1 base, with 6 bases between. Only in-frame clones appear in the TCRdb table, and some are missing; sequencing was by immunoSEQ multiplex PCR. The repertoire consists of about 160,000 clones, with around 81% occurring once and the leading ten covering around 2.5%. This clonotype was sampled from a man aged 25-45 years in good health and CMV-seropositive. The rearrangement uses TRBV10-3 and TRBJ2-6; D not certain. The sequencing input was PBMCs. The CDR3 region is CAISTESGANVLTF. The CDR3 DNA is TGTGCCATCAGTACAGAATCTGGGGCCAACGTCCTGACTTTC.